The subject of this entry is one TCR beta chain. The primer mix had 60 Vbeta and 13 Jbeta primers. Repertoires were generated with immunoSEQ multiplex PCR, while TCRdb's copy carries only in-frame clones and drops some. The repertoire consists of 75,000 to 95,000 clones, with 75% to 80% occurring once and the leading ten covering 4.6%. This cohort consisted of healthy bone marrow donors. This entry belongs to a study of cytomegalovirus exposure and HLA in healthy donors. There are 17 residues in the CDR3. V was pared by 3 bases and J by 4 bases, with 6 bases of the junction left unmatched. Germline V lookup: CDR1 KGHSH, CDR2 LQKENI.

What was sequenced was PBMCs. The TCR comes from a woman in her thirties or forties in good health and CMV-seropositive. The gene calls are TRBV18 and TRBJ2-6; 10 positions match TRBD1. The CDR3 sequence is CASSPGDRGLGANVLTF. Here the CDR3 DNA reads TGTGCCAGCTCACCGGGAGACAGGGGGCTCGGGGCCAACGTCCTGACTTTC.